These 29 T cell receptor beta chains originate from one sample sequenced in a study of sequential checkpoint blockade in melanoma. Clones were sequenced by immunoSEQ multiplex PCR, and TCRdb holds only the in-frame ones, with some missing. The sample has 35,000 to 40,000 clones, roughly 32% seen once. Treatment denoted: randomized to nivolumab then ipilimumab (arm A) or the reverse (arm B). Source: tumor tissue (inferred from file names), taken from a patient given nivolumab and ipilimumab in sequence. Receptors were obtained from a human donor with melanoma.

The CDR3 spells CASGLVRLADYNEQFF. The CDR3 coding sequence is TGTGCTAGTGGTTTGGTAAGACTAGCGGACTACAATGAGCAGTTCTTC. The chain links TRBV12-5 to TRBJ2-1, with 9 positions matching TRBD2. CDR3 length: 16 residues. The germline gives CDR1 LGHNT, CDR2 FRNRAP. V was clipped by 0 bases and J by 3 bases; unmatched bases: 3.

This clone occurred a few times. The V call is TRBV9, the J call TRBJ2-1; 8 nucleotides line up with TRBD1. Germline CDR1 and CDR2: SGDLS and YYNGEE. The CDR3 runs to 16 residues. Trimming at V came to 4 bases and at J to 8 bases, leaving 14 bases not matched to a gene. CDR3 loop: CASSLTSGQALDEQFF. The CDR3 DNA sequence: TGTGCCAGCAGCCTGACCTCGGGACAGGCCCTCGATGAGCAGTTCTTC. The full variable domain, rest sourced from reference TRBV9 and TRBJ2-1, is DSGVTQTPKHLITATGQRVTLRCSPRSGDLSVYWYQQSLDQGLQFLIQYYNGEERAKGNILERFSAQQFPDLHSELNLSSLELGDSALYFCASSLTSGQALDEQFFGPGTRLTVL.

This clone was seen more than once but under ten times. The chain is built from TRBV28 and TRBJ1-5; D remains unclear. Germline V gene sequence: CDR1 MDHEN, CDR2 SYDVKM. V shed 3 bases and J shed 2 bases, with 5 bases lying between them. CDR3 length: 13 amino acids. In DNA form, the CDR3 reads TGTGCCAGCAGTTTTGGAGGCAATCAGCCCCAGCATTTT. Encoded protein: CASSFGGNQPQHF.

This chain uses TRBV6-8 with TRBJ1-1; D perhaps matches TRBD1 (5 bases). This CDR3 has 14 residues. Trimming shortened V by 5 bases and J by 2 bases, and 12 bases separated the two germline ends. Germline assignment: CDR1 MNHGY and CDR2 SAAAGT. This chain's CDR3 is CASSHGTANTEAFF. Here the CDR3 DNA reads TGTGCCAGCAGTCACGGGACGGCCAACACTGAAGCTTTCTTT.

The genes are TRBV6-8 and TRBJ1-1; no firm D call. The germline V gene encodes CDR1 MNHGY and CDR2 SAAAGT. The V and J ends lost 7 bases and 1 base respectively, with 10 bases between them. The CDR3 is 13 amino acids. The CDR3 coding sequence is TGTGCCAGCAATCTTAACCCGAACACTGAAGCTTTCTTT. Translating it yields CASNLNPNTEAFF.

The J gene is TRBJ2-2, the V gene TRBV10-2; maybe TRBD1 (5 bases). V was clipped by 7 bases and J by 1 base, with 22 bases between them. The CDR3 contains 18 residues. The V gene's germline CDR1 is WSHSY and CDR2 SAAADI. The CDR3 sequence: CASISAARVLENTGELFF. CDR3 DNA sequence: TGCGCCAGCATTAGTGCGGCCAGGGTATTGGAGAACACCGGGGAGCTGTTTTTT.

This clone was counted at least ten times. This sequence joins TRBV6-8 and TRBJ2-7; D is possibly TRBD1 (6 bases). Germline CDR1 and CDR2: MNHGY and SAAAGT. This CDR3 is 15 amino acids long. V lost 2 bases to trimming and J lost 2 bases, with 13 bases between them. CDR3 DNA: TGTGCCAGCAGTTACCCGCACCGGGACACCTACGAGCAGTACTTC. Its translation is CASSYPHRDTYEQYF.

About this clone: The germline gene is not matched at one end of the junction; a read error may be the cause. The chain recombines TRBV18 with TRBJ2-7; unclear D gene. The CDR3 has 12 amino acids. The germline CDR1 and CDR2 sequences are KGHSH and LQKENI. The CDR3 sequence: CASSPSSHEQYF. The CDR3 DNA reads as TGTGCCAGCTCACCAAGCTCCCACGAGCAGTACTTC.

This rearrangement joins TRBV5-1 to TRBJ2-7, with D unresolved. Trimming took off 4 bases at V and 2 bases at J, with 13 bases between the two ends. CDR3 length: 14 residues. The germline CDR1 and CDR2 sequences are SGHRS and YFSETQ. DNA of the CDR3: TGCGCCAGCAGCCCTGGACGAGAGACCTACGAGCAGTACTTC. Protein product: CASSPGRETYEQYF.

This clone was counted between two and nine times. The rearrangement links TRBV28 to TRBJ2-7, with 8 bases aligning to TRBD1. Germline V CDR1 and CDR2: MDHEN, SYDVKM. After removal of 8 bases from V and 1 base from J, the junction contained 10 bases not matched to a gene. CDR3 length: 15 amino acids. CDR3 residues: CASGPQDRESYEQYF. The CDR3 DNA follows: TGTGCCAGCGGCCCGCAGGACAGGGAGTCCTACGAGCAGTACTTC. The variable domain in full, with the rest retrieved from reference TRBV28 and TRBJ2-7, is DVKVTQSSRYLVKRTGEKVFLECVQDMDHENMFWYRQDPGLGLRLIYFSYDVKMKEKGDIPEGYSVSREKKERFSLILESASTNQTSMYLCASGPQDRESYEQYFGPGTRLTVT.

The rearrangement joins TRBV29-1 to TRBJ1-1; D is perhaps TRBD1 (6 bases). Germline values: CDR1 SQVTM, CDR2 ANQGSEA. Trimming removed 5 bases at V and 11 bases at J, with 27 bases between. CDR3 size: 15 residues. The CDR3 nucleotides read TGCAGCGTTCACTTACCGGGACGATCGGGGGCAGGTGCTTTCTTT. Its translation: CSVHLPGRSGAGAFF.

This clone has just one count. V and J are TRBV16 and TRBJ2-7, with 7 bases fitting TRBD1. With V trimmed by 2 bases and J by 2 bases, 3 bases remained unmatched. CDR3 length equals 14 residues. Germline CDR1 is KGHSY and CDR2 is FQNENV. In DNA, the CDR3 is TGTGCCAGCAGCCAAGGTAGGGGGCCCTACGAGCAGTACTTC. This gives the protein CASSQGRGPYEQYF.

The chain is built from TRBV10-1 and TRBJ1-1; 12 nucleotides match TRBD1. The CDR3 is made up of 16 amino acids. Germline V lookup: CDR1 WNHNN, CDR2 SYGVQD (reference sequence). V was clipped by 8 bases and J by 4 bases; unmatched bases: 11. The DNA for the CDR3 is TGCGCCAGCGGATCCGGGACAGGGGGCTCGATCACTGAAGCTTTCTTT. Its translation: CASGSGTGGSITEAFF.

The genes are TRBV6-8 and TRBJ1-1, with D hard to call. The CDR3 is 13 amino acids. CDR1 and CDR2 (germline): MNHGY, SAAAGT. V dropped 1 base and J dropped 3 bases, with 6 bases sitting between them. The CDR3 sequence: CASSYYRDTEAFF. The CDR3 coding sequence is TGTGCCAGCAGTTACTATCGGGACACTGAAGCTTTCTTT.

This chain links TRBV28 with TRBJ2-7; no definite D call. Germline CDR1 is MDHEN and CDR2 is SYDVKM. The CDR3 loop spans 15 amino acids. Trimming took 6 bases from V and 0 from J, leaving 15 bases between them. In DNA, the CDR3 is TGTGCCAGCAGCGAAAGGACGGTGAGCTCCTACGAGCAGTACTTC. As protein: CASSERTVSSYEQYF.

The CDR3 here is CATHPGTGDGYTF. The CDR3 DNA reads TGTGCCACCCACCCGGGGACAGGGGATGGCTACACCTTC. V usage is TRBV19 and J usage is TRBJ1-2, with 10 nucleotides matching TRBD1. Germline loops: CDR1 LNHDA, CDR2 SQIVND (reference sequence). The CDR3 extends over 13 amino acids. V lost 10 bases, J lost 6 bases, and 8 bases stayed unmatched.

The chain recombines TRBV19 with TRBJ2-3; D is unresolved. The V end was cut by 3 bases, the J end by 2 bases, with 9 bases between. Germline V gives CDR1 LNHDA, CDR2 SQIVND (reference sequence). The CDR3 length is 14 residues. The CDR3 sequence: CASSIRPTTDTQYF. CDR3 coding DNA: TGTGCCAGTAGTATTCGGCCAACCACAGATACGCAGTATTTT.

This clone has a handful of counts. This chain uses TRBV9 with TRBJ1-2, with no clear D. Germline CDR1 reads SGDLS; CDR2 reads YYNGEE. Trimming took 4 bases from V and 8 from J, leaving 18 bases between them. This CDR3 spans 14 amino acids. CDR3 sequence reads: CASSSGRVVRGYTF. In DNA, the CDR3 is TGTGCCAGCAGCTCGGGTAGGGTAGTCAGAGGCTACACCTTC.

This clone has a handful of counts. V and J are TRBV18 and TRBJ1-5; a possible D gene is TRBD1 (5 bases). The V gene lost 1 base and the J gene lost 4 bases, with 11 bases spanning the gap. This CDR3 is 15 amino acids long. Germline V gene lookup returns CDR1 KGHSH and CDR2 LQKENI. CDR3 sequence reads: CASSPQGSGNQPQHF. The CDR3 DNA is TGTGCCAGCTCACCACAGGGGTCCGGTAATCAGCCCCAGCATTTT.

V and J are TRBV6-8 and TRBJ2-6; tentatively, D is TRBD1 or TRBD2 (6 bases each). The CDR3 totals 14 residues. Trimming took off 5 bases at V and 2 bases at J, with 7 bases between the two ends. The germline V gene has CDR1 MNHGY and CDR2 SAAAGT. The CDR3 DNA sequence: TGTGCCAGCAGTGGGGGGCCTGGGGCCAACGTCCTGACTTTC. Its translation is CASSGGPGANVLTF.

The rearrangement links TRBV9 to TRBJ2-7; the match to TRBD2 covers 16 bases. The germline V gene has CDR1 SGDLS and CDR2 YYNGEE. V gave up 3 bases and J gave up 5 bases; unmatched junction bases: 5. This CDR3 comprises 16 residues. CDR3 sequence reads: CASSGGLAGGAHEQYF. CDR3 sequence (DNA): TGTGCCAGCAGCGGGGGACTAGCGGGAGGGGCCCACGAGCAGTACTTC.

The CDR3 DNA is TGTGCCAGCAGCCCTGGGGAGGGAACTGAAGCTTTCTTT. Translated: CASSPGEGTEAFF. The genes are TRBV7-2 and TRBJ1-1; D not certain. This CDR3 region has 13 residues. V was clipped by 5 bases and J by 5 bases, with 12 bases between them. Germline assignment: CDR1 SGHTA and CDR2 FQGNSA. The full variable domain, completed using reference TRBV7-2 and TRBJ1-1, is GAGVSQSPSNKVTEKGKDVELRCDPISGHTALYWYRQSLGQGLEFLIYFQGNSAPDKSGLPSDRFSAERTGGSVSTLTIQRTQQEDSAVYLCASSPGEGTEAFFGQGTRLTVV.

This clone is a singleton in its sample. CDR3 sequence: CSVGGVRSEAFF. The DNA for the CDR3 is TGCAGCGTTGGGGGGGTGAGGTCTGAAGCTTTCTTT. The chain joins TRBV29-1 to TRBJ1-1, with TRBD1 as a possible D gene (5 bases). The V gene lost 4 bases and the J gene lost 6 bases, with 12 bases spanning the gap. CDR1 SQVTM and CDR2 ANQGSEA come from the germline V gene. This CDR3 region has 12 residues. The whole variable domain, remainder taken from reference TRBV29-1 and TRBJ1-1, is SAVISQKPSRDICQRGTSLTIQCQVDSQVTMMFWYRQQPGQSLTLIATANQGSEATYESGFVIDKFPISRPNLTFSTLTVSNMSPEDSSIYLCSVGGVRSEAFFGQGTRLTVV.

The chain carries TRBV30 and TRBJ2-6; D may correspond to TRBD1 or TRBD2 (5 bases each). V was cut by 2 bases and J by 2 bases, with 10 bases left in between. Per germline, CDR1 GTSNPN and CDR2 SVGIG (reference sequence). The CDR3 extends over 15 amino acids. The CDR3 region is CAWSFGAPGANVLTF. The CDR3 region has the DNA TGTGCCTGGAGTTTCGGGGCTCCTGGGGCCAACGTCCTGACTTTC.

The rearrangement joins TRBV9 to TRBJ1-4; no clear D gene. Germline loops: CDR1 SGDLS, CDR2 YYNGEE. The CDR3 extends over 17 amino acids. V was pared by 4 bases and J by 1 base, with 17 bases between. In DNA, the CDR3 is TGTGCCAGCAGCCCTCTACAGAGAACCATAACTAATGAAAAACTGTTTTTT. Encoded protein: CASSPLQRTITNEKLFF.

The rearrangement joins TRBV9 to TRBJ2-3; D gene uncertain. Germline lookup yields CDR1 SGDLS and CDR2 YYNGEE. Trimming removed 4 bases from V and 2 bases from J, with 14 bases in between. This CDR3 region has 15 residues. This chain's CDR3 is CASSPTDIPTDTQYF. CDR3 sequence (DNA): TGTGCCAGCAGCCCGACGGATATCCCCACAGATACGCAGTATTTT.

The rearrangement joins TRBV12-5 to TRBJ2-2, with a possible D match to TRBD2 (5 bases). CDR1 and CDR2 (germline): LGHNT, FRNRAP. The CDR3 consists of 12 residues. The CDR3 bases are TGTGCCAGCACGAGGGACACCGGGGAGCTGTTTTTT. Residues: CASTRDTGELFF.

This clone was found a few times. The rearrangement joins TRBV6-8 to TRBJ2-5; tentative D call: TRBD1 (5 bases). Trimming took off 7 bases at V and 2 bases at J, with 20 bases between the two ends. This CDR3 region has 16 residues. Germline CDR1 MNHGY, CDR2 SAAAGT. In DNA, the CDR3 is TGTGCCAGCACGCGCGCGCCAGGGTGGGAACAAGAGACCCAGTACTTC. It encodes CASTRAPGWEQETQYF.

This clone was seen a few times. This sequence joins TRBV11-3 and TRBJ2-3; D remains unclear. The CDR3 runs 14 residues. CDR1 and CDR2 from the germline V gene are SGHNT and YENEEA. Trimming removed 1 base at V and 0 bases at J, with 5 bases between. For the CDR3, the DNA is TGTGCCAGCAGCTTAGTCGGAAGCACAGATACGCAGTATTTT. Its protein product is CASSLVGSTDTQYF.